The TCR beta chain under discussion was sequenced for a study of T cells in narcolepsy. Study-level findings and limits: Some memory CD4+ repertoires had no autoreactive clone sequences. HCRT-specific and TRIB2-specific autoreactive clonotypes appeared among same-patient CSF and blood CD4+ clonotypes.

CDR1 is LNHNV, CDR2 YYDKDF, per germline (reference sequence). Trimming removed 4 bases at V and 1 base at J, with 19 bases between. The CDR3 extends over 17 amino acids. With respect to this clone: Its antigen is not known.

Using immunoSEQ multiplex PCR, the repertoire was profiled, and TCRdb retains in-frame clones only, with some absent. The table has roughly 23,000 clones, around 80% seen once. The specimen was memory (CD45RA-) CD4+ T cells from blood. The chain carries TRBV15 and TRBJ1-1; no reliable D call. The sequence was obtained from a human donor in good health. The DNA of the CDR3 is TGTGCCACCAGCACGCCCGGAGAAAGGGCTGCGAACACTGAAGCTTTCTTT. It encodes CATSTPGERAANTEAFF. Together with reference TRBV15 and TRBJ1-1, the CDR3 gives the full variable domain: DAMVIQNPRYQVTQFGKPVTLSCSQTLNHNVMYWYQQKSSQAPKLLFHYYDKDFNNEADTPDNFQSRRPNTSFCFLDIRSPGLGDTAMYLCATSTPGERAANTEAFFGQGTRLTVV.